The clone carrying this TCR beta chain is classed as medium-sized by frequency. Its cognate antigen is unknown. The sample is drawn from a study of human CD8 memory T cell subsets. It was UMI-labeled 5' RACE by which the TCR beta libraries were made. Original methodology: Each of the TCR beta libraries had somewhere between roughly 2,700 and 20,000 functional CDR3 beta clonotypes in it. TCRdb derives one entry per CDR3 protein from the 5' RACE reads, leaving out DNA. The V and J calls shown here were made by TCRdb, not taken from the authors' results. This table holds about 7,900 distinct CDR3 sequences. In germline, CDR1 is SEHNR, CDR2 FQNEAQ (reference sequence). This CDR3 is built from 12 residues. Duplicate vials of fewer than 160,000 sorted CD8+ T cells per subset supplied the RNA. Points from the study as a whole: Chao1 estimates indicated that stem-like memory T cells may be more diverse than precursor exhausted T cells.

This clonotype originated in a human donor in good health. Sequencing was carried out using CD8+ T cells from PBMCs. The chain joins TRBV7-9 to TRBJ1-1. This CDR3 is CASSLGITEAFF.